This paragraph reports one T cell receptor beta chain. The record originates from a study of PD-L1 blockade in urothelial cancer. Study information: Atezolizumab, begun by patients in the mid-2010s, was given at 1,200 mg intravenously every 3 weeks. Samples of blood were analyzed 3 weeks (second dose) and 6 weeks after treatment start. T cells numbered a median of around 140,000 in the blood samples.

Trimming removed 2 bases from V and 4 bases from J; junction bases left unmatched: 4. The CDR3 spans 15 residues. Looked up from germline, CDR1 is MNHNS and CDR2 is SASEGT. The investigators introduced synthetic TCR analog templates into each PCR as spikes. Repertoires were generated with immunoSEQ multiplex PCR, while TCRdb's copy carries only in-frame clones and drops some. Of about 110,000 clones listed, 70% to 90% were seen once; the top ten hold around 2.4%. This clonotype originated in a man in his forties or fifties with urothelial cancer. The rearrangement uses TRBV6-1 and TRBJ2-5; TRBD2 aligns across 10 bases. The sequenced sample was PBMCs, obtained around atezolizumab (anti-PD-L1) treatment. The CDR3 DNA follows: TGTGCCAGCAGTGAACGGCTAGCGGGAGCAGAGACCCAGTACTTC. Protein: CASSERLAGAETQYF.